This TCR beta chain comes out of a study of blood T cells in healthy people across ages. Findings of the study overall: Long-lived donors carried more naive CD4+ cells and greater diversity than aged donors.

Of note for this clonotype: Its antigen remains unidentified.

Isolation recovered at least 7 million PBMCs from every sample. Through a sample-barcoded 5' primer and a J-beta primer mix, a second PCR was run for roughly 6 to 11 cycles. TCRdb itself ran the 5' RACE reads through MiXCR, one entry per CDR3 protein. The sample carries 600,000 to 800,000 distinct CDR3 sequences, roughly 21% recorded once. This CDR3 spans 15 amino acids. With V trimmed by 3 bases and J by 6 bases, 3 bases remained unmatched. The germline gives CDR1 SGDLS, CDR2 YYNGEE. The clonotype comes from a man between 65 and 85 years old in good health. The sequenced sample was blood. The chain has TRBV9 and TRBJ1-6, with 10 bases matching TRBD1. CDR3 sequence: CASSGGQGVNSPLHF. The CDR3 nucleotides are TGTGCCAGCAGCGGCGGACAGGGGGTTAATTCACCCCTCCACTTT.